This TCR beta chain originates from a study of T cells after yellow fever vaccination. This clonotype was counted between two and nine times. A single record per CDR3 protein comes from TCRdb applying MiXCR to the 5' RACE reads. The sample lists about 220,000 distinct CDR3 sequences, 3% to 3.5% seen once, with 3.2% in the top ten. The V gene's germline CDR1 is MGHRA and CDR2 YSYEKL. The junction had 7 bases not matched to a gene; V was cut back by 6 bases and J by 7 bases. This CDR3 region has 13 residues. The chain has TRBV4-1 and TRBJ1-1, with 8 nucleotides matching TRBD1. This sample comprised CD4+ T cells sorted from PBMCs, obtained 10 days after the yellow fever booster vaccination. The source of this sequence is a man younger than 30 who received the YFV17D yellow fever vaccine. The CDR3 here is CASSLRDRSEAFF. The CDR3 nucleotides are TGCGCCAGCAGTCTCCGGGACAGGAGTGAAGCTTTCTTT.